The entry below describes one T cell receptor beta chain. This specimen comes from a study of CD8+ T cells in alopecia areata. Peripheral blood, together with lesional scalp punch biopsies, was collected from alopecia areata patients. The sequencing template was cDNA reverse transcribed from extracted RNA. Some clones are missing from TCRdb's copy, which holds only in-frame ones; the method was immunoSEQ multiplex PCR. Among 13,000 or so clones, roughly 56% were seen once, and the ten largest hold roughly 13%. CDR1 and CDR2 (germline): MNHEY, SVGAGI. The V segment lost 8 bases and the J segment 6 bases; nucleotides outside the gene matches: 9. The CDR3 has 14 amino acids.

Sequenced sample: skin. This chain uses TRBV6-5 with TRBJ2-3, with 9 nucleotides matching TRBD1. The TCR originated in a human donor with alopecia areata. The CDR3 sequence: CASSGQGLPDTQYF. DNA of the CDR3: TGTGCCAGCTCAGGACAGGGGTTACCCGATACGCAGTATTTT.